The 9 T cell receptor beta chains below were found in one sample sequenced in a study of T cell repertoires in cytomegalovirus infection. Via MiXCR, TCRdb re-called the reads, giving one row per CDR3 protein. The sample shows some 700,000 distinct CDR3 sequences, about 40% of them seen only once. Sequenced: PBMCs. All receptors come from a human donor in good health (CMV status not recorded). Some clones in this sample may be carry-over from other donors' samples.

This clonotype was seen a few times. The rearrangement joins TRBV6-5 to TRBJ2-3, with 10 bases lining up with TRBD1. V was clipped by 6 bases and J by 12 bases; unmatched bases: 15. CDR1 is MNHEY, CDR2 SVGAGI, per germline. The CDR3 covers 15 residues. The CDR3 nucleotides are TGTGCCAGCAGACCCGGACAGGGGGGCAGCCTATTACAGTATTTT. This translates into CASRPGQGGSLLQYF.

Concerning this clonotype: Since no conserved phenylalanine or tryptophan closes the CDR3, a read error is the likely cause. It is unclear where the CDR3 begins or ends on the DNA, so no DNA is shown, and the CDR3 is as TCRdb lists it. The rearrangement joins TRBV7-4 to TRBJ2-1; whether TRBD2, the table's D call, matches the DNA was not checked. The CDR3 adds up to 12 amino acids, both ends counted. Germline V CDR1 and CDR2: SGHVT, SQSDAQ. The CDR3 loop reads CASSSTSGGFLL.

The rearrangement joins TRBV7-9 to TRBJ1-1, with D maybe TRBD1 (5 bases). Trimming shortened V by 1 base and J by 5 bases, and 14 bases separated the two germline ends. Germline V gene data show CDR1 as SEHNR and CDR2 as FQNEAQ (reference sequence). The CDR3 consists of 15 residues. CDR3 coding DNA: TGTGCCAGCAGCTTAGTGCTGGGGCTCGGAACTGAAGCTTTCTTT. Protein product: CASSLVLGLGTEAFF.

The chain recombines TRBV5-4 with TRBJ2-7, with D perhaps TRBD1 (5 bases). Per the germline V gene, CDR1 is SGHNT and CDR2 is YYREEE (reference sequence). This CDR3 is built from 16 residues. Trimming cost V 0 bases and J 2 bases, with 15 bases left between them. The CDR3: CASSLAGRAQTYEQYF. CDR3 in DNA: TGTGCCAGCAGCTTGGCAGGCAGGGCGCAAACCTACGAGCAGTACTTC.

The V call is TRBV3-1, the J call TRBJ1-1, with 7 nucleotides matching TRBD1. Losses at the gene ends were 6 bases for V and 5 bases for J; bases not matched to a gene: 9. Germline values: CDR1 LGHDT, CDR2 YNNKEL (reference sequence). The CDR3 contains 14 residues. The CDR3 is CASSNYRGGTEAFF. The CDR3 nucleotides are TGTGCCAGCAGTAACTACAGGGGAGGTACTGAAGCTTTCTTT.

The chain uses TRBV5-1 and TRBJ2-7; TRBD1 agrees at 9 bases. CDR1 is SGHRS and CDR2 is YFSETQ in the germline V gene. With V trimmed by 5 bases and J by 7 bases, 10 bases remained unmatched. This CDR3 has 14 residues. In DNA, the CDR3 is TGCGCCAGCAGGAAAGCAGGACAGGGGTTTGAGCAGTACTTC. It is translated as CASRKAGQGFEQYF.

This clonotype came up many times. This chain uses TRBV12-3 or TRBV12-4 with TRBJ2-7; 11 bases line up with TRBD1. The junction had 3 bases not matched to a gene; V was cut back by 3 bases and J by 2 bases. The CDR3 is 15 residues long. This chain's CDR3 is CASSFGQGATYEQYF. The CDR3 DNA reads TGTGCCAGCAGTTTCGGACAGGGGGCAACCTACGAGCAGTACTTC.

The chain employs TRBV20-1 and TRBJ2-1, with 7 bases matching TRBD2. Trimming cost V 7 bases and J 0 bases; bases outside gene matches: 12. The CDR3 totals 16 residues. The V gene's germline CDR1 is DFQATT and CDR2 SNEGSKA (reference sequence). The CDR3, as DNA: TGCAGTGATTACGGACTAGAGGGTTTCTCCTACAATGAGCAGTTCTTC. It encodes CSDYGLEGFSYNEQFF.

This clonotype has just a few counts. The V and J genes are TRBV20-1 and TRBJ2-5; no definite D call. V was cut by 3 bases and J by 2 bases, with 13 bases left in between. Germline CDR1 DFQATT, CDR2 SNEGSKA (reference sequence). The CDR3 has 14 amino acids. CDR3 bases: TGCAGTGCTAGTAACCGCCGTTGGCAAGAGACCCAGTACTTC. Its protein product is CSASNRRWQETQYF.